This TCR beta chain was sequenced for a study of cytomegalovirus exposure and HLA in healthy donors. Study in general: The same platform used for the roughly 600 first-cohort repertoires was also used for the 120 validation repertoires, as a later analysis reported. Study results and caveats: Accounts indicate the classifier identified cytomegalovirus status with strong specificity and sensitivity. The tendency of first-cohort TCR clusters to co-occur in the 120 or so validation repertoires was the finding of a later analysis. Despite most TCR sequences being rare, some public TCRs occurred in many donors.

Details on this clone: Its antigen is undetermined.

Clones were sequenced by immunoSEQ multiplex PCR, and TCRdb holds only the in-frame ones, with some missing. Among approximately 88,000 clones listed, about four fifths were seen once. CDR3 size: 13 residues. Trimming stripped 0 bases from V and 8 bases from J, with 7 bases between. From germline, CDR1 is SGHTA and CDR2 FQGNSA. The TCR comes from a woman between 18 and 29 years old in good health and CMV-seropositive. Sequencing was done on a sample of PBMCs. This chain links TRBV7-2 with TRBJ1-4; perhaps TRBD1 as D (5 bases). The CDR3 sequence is CASSLAGREKLFF. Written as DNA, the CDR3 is TGTGCCAGCAGCTTAGCGGGGCGGGAAAAACTGTTTTTT.